The T cell receptor (beta chain) under discussion was sequenced for a study of cytomegalovirus exposure and HLA in healthy donors. CDR1 SGHNT and CDR2 YYREEE come from the germline V gene (reference sequence). This CDR3 spans 14 amino acids. Trimming pared 5 bases from V and 1 base from J, leaving 10 bases between. The PCR used 60 Vbeta and 13 Jbeta primers. Repertoires were generated with immunoSEQ multiplex PCR, while TCRdb's copy carries only in-frame clones and drops some. This listing includes about 140,000 clones. Sequencing used PBMCs. The receptor's source is a middle-aged man in good health and CMV-seronegative. The chain combines TRBV5-4 with TRBJ2-4; TRBD2 might be the D (6 bases). The CDR3 here is CASRAGGAKNIQYF. CDR3 nucleotides: TGTGCCAGCAGGGCAGGAGGGGCCAAAAACATTCAGTACTTC.